The present entry profiles one T cell receptor (beta chain) with its context. The table lists this clonotype with many counts. The clone's antigen remains unknown. It has no much larger one-base neighbor in the sample; base qualities were not kept. Counted from cysteine to phenylalanine, this CDR3 has 13 amino acids. Left in the record is the CDR3 DNA by itself, 39 bases read in frame from the first base. As encoded in the germline V gene, CDR1 is KGHDR while CDR2 is SFDVKD. The trim is 2 bases for V and 0 bases for J, with a gap of 4 bases between the germline ends. Libraries from unsorted PBMCs were made from 2 million PBMCs kept in RNAlater at -80 degrees C until RNA extraction. Peripheral blood was subjected to Ficoll-Hypaque density gradient centrifugation to isolate PBMCs, which were then cryopreserved in liquid nitrogen. To synthesize cDNA, template-switch 5'RACE was performed with a primer carrying a 10-nucleotide random unique molecular identifier so that each TCR transcript was tagged. Over 170 million TCR-beta sequences, covering 15-18 subjects, were produced in each sequencing run. The RNeasy kit was used for extraction of total RNA. TCR-beta VDJ regions were amplified with primers for the TCR constant region and the 5'RACE anchor, using the KAPA Real-time Library Amplification kit. A first PCR added sample indexes and Illumina adaptors, and a second PCR then raised library yield. After Ampure bead purification, the TCR product of roughly 650 bp was size-selected on a 2% E-gel SizeSelection system. Library quality was checked on a Bioanalyzer, concentration was measured with Qubit, and libraries were quantified with the Kapa Library Quantification kit before pooling. An Illumina HiSeq 2500 was used to sequence the libraries paired-end at 2 x 150 bp. To increase sequence diversity, about 25-31% phiX was spiked into each library pool. The paper's processing steps were these. The quality-filtered reads were processed with the UMI-based MiGEC pipeline, whose error correction step removed more than 75% of the raw TCR sequences. IMGT germline references were used for alignment of VDJ genes, and clonotypes were defined by a unique CDR3 amino acid sequence together with V-J genes. VDJtools evaluated clonal expansion, Shannon diversity and CDR3 relatedness (CalcPairwiseDistances, ClusterSamples); CLCbio workbench built phylogenetic trees. Expanded clones were defined as having at least 8 unique UMIs, based on coefficient-of-variation modelling across technical triplicates. TCRdb redid the processing of the public reads, applying fastp at Q25 and MiXCR, and retained in-frame beta chains. Rows with a matching CDR3 protein are joined into one entry that keeps the most common DNA and genes. The V and J calls were determined by TCRdb, not by the authors. This sample holds 55,000 to 65,000 distinct CDR3 sequences; roughly 13% were observed only once. Clones ranked in the top ten supply about 10% of the sample.

The data belong to a study of neurological immune-mediated disorders (dated by TCRdb to the late 2010s). General notes on the study: Using UMI-based sequencing, the study compared peripheral blood TCR-beta repertoires from patients with HTLV-I-associated myelopathy (HAM/TSP), patients with multiple sclerosis, and healthy controls. The approximately 99 TCR-beta libraries included longitudinal samples, technical triplicates and paired sorted CD4+ and CD8+ T-cell subsets alongside PBMC samples. The cohort included 68 subjects: approximately 15 with HAM/TSP, around 35 with multiple sclerosis, and 20 healthy controls. The research as a whole found: TCR clonal expansion was highest in HAM/TSP patients and lowest in MS patients, with MS patients falling below even healthy controls. Expanded clones from different subjects shared no identical CDR3 amino acid sequences, which suggests that TCR-beta repertoires were private in all groups.

The V gene is TRBV24-1 and the J gene is TRBJ2-7, with no confident D gene call. The TCR comes from a woman between 55 and 75 years old with HTLV-1-associated myelopathy (HAM/TSP). The sample taken for sequencing was PBMCs. CDR3 protein: CATSDYGSYEQYF. The DNA is TGTGCCACCAGTGATTACGGCTCCTACGAGCAGTACTTC.